This T cell receptor (beta chain) was sequenced in a study of blood T cell repertoires in COVID-19. Profiled with immunoSEQ multiplex PCR; TCRdb holds only in-frame clones, not every one. The sample has approximately 100,000 clones, roughly 89% seen once. V dropped 5 bases and J dropped 4 bases, with 17 bases sitting between them. This CDR3 has 15 amino acids. Germline V gene data show CDR1 as SEHNR and CDR2 as FQNEAQ (reference sequence). This clonotype was sampled from a human donor with COVID-19, enrolled during active disease. The donor label of this sample is uncertain. The genes are TRBV7-9 and TRBJ2-5, with TRBD2 as a possible D gene (7 bases). Sample: peripheral blood. Here the CDR3 reads CASSHLGGGGETQYF. Here the CDR3 DNA reads TGTGCCAGCAGCCACTTAGGCGGGGGCGGAGAGACCCAGTACTTC.